Described below is a single T cell receptor beta chain sequence and its context. Its target is unknown. Only in-frame clones appear in the TCRdb table, and some are missing; sequencing was by immunoSEQ multiplex PCR. The table lists under 35,000 clones, approximately 80% of them singletons. This specimen belongs to a study of STAT5B mutations in CD4+ large granular lymphocyte leukemia. Study results and limitations: Compared with healthy controls (2/35), patient top clones favored TRBV06 (8/27).

Trimming took off 4 bases at V and 2 bases at J, with 12 bases between the two ends. CDR1 and CDR2 (germline): MNHNY, SVGAGI (reference sequence). The CDR3 consists of 14 residues. The TCR originated in a human donor in good health. The sample taken for sequencing was CD4+ T cells from blood buffy coats. The gene calls are TRBV6-6 and TRBJ2-7; no definite D call. The CDR3 sequence is CASSSPAVAYEQYF. The CDR3 DNA follows: TGTGCCAGCAGTTCTCCGGCGGTAGCCTACGAGCAGTACTTC.